Given below is one T cell receptor beta chain in context. Its antigen remains unknown. These data originate in a study of T cell responses to AZD1222 COVID-19 vaccine. Study details: Analysis merged second doses at about 4 or about 12 weeks. Study-level results: Only five to seven AZD1222 recipients tested seropositive at baseline. Repertoire sampling happened only post peak T cell response.

This table comes from immunoSEQ multiplex PCR, and its TCRdb copy is limited to in-frame clones, with some not included. The table has about 120,000 clones, 85% to 90% seen once. Trimming stripped 4 bases from V and 6 bases from J, with 9 bases between. The CDR3 has 12 residues. CDR1 MNHEY and CDR2 SVGEGT come from the germline V gene. The material sequenced was peripheral blood, taken on day 0 of AZD1222 vaccination. This receptor was taken from an adult in good health. The rearrangement uses TRBV6-2 or TRBV6-3 and TRBJ2-5, with D unclear. CDR3 coding DNA: TGTGCCAGCAGTTTTTCGCGGCAGACCCAGTACTTC. Translated: CASSFSRQTQYF.